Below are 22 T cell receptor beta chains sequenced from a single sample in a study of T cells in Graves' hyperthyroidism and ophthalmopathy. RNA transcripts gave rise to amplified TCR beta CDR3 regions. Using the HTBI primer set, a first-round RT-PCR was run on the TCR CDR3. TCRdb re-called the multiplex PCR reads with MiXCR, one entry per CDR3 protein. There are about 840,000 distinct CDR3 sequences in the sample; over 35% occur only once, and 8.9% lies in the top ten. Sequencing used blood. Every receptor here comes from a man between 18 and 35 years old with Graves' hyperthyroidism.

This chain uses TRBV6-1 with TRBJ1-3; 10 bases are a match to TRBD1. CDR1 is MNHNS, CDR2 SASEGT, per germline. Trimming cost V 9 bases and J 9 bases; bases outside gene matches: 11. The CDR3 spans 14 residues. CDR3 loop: CASGSGTGVSTIYF. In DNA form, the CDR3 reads TGTGCCAGTGGGTCCGGGACAGGGGTTTCCACCATATATTTT.

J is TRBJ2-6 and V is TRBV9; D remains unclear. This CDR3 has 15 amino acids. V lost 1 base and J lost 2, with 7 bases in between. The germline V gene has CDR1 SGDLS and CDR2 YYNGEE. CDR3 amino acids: CASSVRATGANVLTF. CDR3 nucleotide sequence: TGTGCCAGCAGCGTACGGGCGACTGGGGCCAACGTCCTGACTTTC. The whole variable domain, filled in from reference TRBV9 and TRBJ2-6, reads DSGVTQTPKHLITATGQRVTLRCSPRSGDLSVYWYQQSLDQGLQFLIQYYNGEERAKGNILERFSAQQFPDLHSELNLSSLELGDSALYFCASSVRATGANVLTFGAGSRLTVL.

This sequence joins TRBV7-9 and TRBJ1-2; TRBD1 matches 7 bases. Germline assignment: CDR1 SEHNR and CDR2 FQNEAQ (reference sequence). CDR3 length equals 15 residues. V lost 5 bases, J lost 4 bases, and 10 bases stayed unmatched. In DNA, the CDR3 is TGTGCCAGCAGCGTAACAGGGGCCTCGGTCTATGGCTACACCTTC. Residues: CASSVTGASVYGYTF.

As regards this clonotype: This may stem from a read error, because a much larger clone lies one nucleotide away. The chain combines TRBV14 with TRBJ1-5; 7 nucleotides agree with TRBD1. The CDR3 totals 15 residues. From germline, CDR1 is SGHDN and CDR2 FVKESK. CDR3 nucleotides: TGTGCCAGCAGACAAGGCGGGACAGGCAATCAGCCCCAGCATTTT. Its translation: CASRQGGTGNQPQHF.

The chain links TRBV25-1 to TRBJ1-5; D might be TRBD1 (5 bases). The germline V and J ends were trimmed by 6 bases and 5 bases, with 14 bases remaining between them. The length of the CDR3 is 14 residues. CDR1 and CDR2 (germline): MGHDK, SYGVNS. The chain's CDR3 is CASREQAGYQPQHF. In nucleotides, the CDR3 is TGTGCCAGCAGAGAACAGGCAGGATATCAGCCCCAGCATTTT.

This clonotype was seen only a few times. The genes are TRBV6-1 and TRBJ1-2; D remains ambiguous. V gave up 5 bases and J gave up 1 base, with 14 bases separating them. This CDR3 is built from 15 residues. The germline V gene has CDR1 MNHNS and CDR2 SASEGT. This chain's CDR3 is CASSPRAGLNYGYTF. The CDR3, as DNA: TGTGCCAGCAGTCCGCGGGCAGGCCTTAACTATGGCTACACCTTC.

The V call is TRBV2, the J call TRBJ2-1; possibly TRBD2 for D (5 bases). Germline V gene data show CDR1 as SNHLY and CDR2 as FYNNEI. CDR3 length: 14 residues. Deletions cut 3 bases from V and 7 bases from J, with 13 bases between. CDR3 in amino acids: CASSEEASLNEQFF. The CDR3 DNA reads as TGTGCCAGCAGTGAGGAAGCTAGCCTGAATGAGCAGTTCTTC.

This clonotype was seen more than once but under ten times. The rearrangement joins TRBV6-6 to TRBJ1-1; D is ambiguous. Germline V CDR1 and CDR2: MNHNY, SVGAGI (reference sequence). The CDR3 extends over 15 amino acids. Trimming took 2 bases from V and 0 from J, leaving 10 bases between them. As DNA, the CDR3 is TGTGCCAGCAGTTACGCCCCCAACCTGAACACTGAAGCTTTCTTT. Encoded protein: CASSYAPNLNTEAFF.

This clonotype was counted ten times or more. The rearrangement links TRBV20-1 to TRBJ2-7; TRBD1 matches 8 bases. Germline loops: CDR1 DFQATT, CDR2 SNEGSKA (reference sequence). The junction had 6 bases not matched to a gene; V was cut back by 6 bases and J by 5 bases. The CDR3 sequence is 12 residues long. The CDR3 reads CSARTGLNEQYF. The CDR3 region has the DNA TGCAGTGCCAGGACAGGGTTGAACGAGCAGTACTTC.

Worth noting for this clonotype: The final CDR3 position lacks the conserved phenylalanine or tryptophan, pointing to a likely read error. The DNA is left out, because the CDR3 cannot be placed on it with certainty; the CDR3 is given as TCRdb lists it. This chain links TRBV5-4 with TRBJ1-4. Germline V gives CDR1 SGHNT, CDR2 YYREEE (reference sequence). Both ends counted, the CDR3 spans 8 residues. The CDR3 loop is CASSLWVG.

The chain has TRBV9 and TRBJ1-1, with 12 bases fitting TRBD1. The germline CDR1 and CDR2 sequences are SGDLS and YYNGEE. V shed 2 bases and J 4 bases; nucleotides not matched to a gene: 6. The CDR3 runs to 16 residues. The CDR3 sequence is CASSVGTGGVGTEAFF. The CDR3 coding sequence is TGTGCCAGCAGCGTCGGGACAGGGGGCGTGGGCACTGAAGCTTTCTTT.

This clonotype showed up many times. The CDR3 loop reads CASSPDVSYEQYF. The CDR3 coding sequence is TGTGCCAGCAGCCCGGACGTCTCCTACGAGCAGTACTTC. The chain has TRBV7-9 and TRBJ2-7; D is unresolved. This CDR3 has 13 amino acids. V was shortened by 5 bases and J by 0 bases, with 8 bases between the two germline ends. Germline V gene data show CDR1 as SEHNR and CDR2 as FQNEAQ (reference sequence).

The DNA of the CDR3 is TGTGCCAGTAGTATCGGGGATGAGCAGTTCTTC. Its translation is CASSIGDEQFF. V and J are TRBV19 and TRBJ2-1, with D tentatively TRBD2 (5 bases). V was pared by 3 bases and J by 8 bases, with 5 bases between. Germline lookup yields CDR1 LNHDA and CDR2 SQIVND (reference sequence). This CDR3 has 11 amino acids.

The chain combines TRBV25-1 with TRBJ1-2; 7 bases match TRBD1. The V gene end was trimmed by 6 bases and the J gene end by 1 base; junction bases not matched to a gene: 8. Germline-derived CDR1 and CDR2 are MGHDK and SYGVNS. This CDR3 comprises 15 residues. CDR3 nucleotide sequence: TGTGCCAGCAGCCCTCAACAGGGGAATAACTATGGCTACACCTTC. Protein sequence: CASSPQQGNNYGYTF.

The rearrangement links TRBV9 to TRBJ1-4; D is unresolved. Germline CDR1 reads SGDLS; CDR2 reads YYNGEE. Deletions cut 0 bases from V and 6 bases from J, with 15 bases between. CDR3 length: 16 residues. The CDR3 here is CASSVAEGWPDEKLFF. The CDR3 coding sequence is TGTGCCAGCAGCGTAGCGGAAGGGTGGCCCGATGAAAAACTGTTTTTT.

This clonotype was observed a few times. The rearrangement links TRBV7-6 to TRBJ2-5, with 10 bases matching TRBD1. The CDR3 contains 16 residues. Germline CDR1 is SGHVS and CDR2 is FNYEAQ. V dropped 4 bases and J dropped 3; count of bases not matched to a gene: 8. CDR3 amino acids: CASSSWTGGGEETQYF. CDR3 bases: TGTGCCAGCAGCTCATGGACAGGGGGGGGGGAAGAGACCCAGTACTTC.

The CDR3 bases are TGCGCCAGCAGCTTGGGGGACGGACAGGTCCGTTCCTACGAGCAGTACTTC. This gives the protein CASSLGDGQVRSYEQYF. V usage is TRBV5-1 and J usage is TRBJ2-7, with 7 nucleotides matching TRBD1. The germline gives CDR1 SGHRS, CDR2 YFSETQ. With 0 bases clipped from V and 1 base from J, the junction kept 10 bases outside the gene matches. This CDR3 contains 17 residues. The full variable domain, rest sourced from reference TRBV5-1 and TRBJ2-7, is KAGVTQTPRYLIKTRGQQVTLSCSPISGHRSVSWYQQTPGQGLQFLFEYFSETQRNKGNFPGRFSGRQFSNSRSEMNVSTLELGDSALYLCASSLGDGQVRSYEQYFGPGTRLTVT.

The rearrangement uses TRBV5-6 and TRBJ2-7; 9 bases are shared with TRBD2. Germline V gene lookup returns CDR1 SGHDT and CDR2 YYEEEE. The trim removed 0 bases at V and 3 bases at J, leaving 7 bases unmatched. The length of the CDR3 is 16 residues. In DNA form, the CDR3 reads TGTGCCAGCAGCTTGGCGGCTAGCGGGACCTACTACGAGCAGTACTTC. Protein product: CASSLAASGTYYEQYF.

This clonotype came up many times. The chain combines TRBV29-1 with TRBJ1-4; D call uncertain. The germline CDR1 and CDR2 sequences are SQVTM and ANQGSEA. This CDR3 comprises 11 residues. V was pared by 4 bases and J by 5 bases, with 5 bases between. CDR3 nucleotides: TGCAGCGTTGCAGAGAATGAAAAACTGTTTTTT. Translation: CSVAENEKLFF.

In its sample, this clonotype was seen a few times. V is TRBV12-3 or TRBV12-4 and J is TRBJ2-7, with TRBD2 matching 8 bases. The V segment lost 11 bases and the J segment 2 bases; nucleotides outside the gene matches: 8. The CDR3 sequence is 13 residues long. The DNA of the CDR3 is TGTGCCTCGACGGGAGGGGGGACCTACGAGCAGTACTTC. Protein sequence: CASTGGGTYEQYF.

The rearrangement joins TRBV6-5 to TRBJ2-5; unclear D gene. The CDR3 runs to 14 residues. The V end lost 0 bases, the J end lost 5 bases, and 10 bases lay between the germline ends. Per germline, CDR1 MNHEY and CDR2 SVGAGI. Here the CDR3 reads CASSYSGFLETQYF. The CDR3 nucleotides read TGTGCCAGCAGTTACTCAGGCTTTCTGGAGACCCAGTACTTC.

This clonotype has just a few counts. The CDR3, as DNA: TGTGCCAGCAGCGTAGAAGCGGGGTCCGGGGAGCTGTTTTTT. It specifies CASSVEAGSGELFF. The chain recombines TRBV9 with TRBJ2-2, with 7 nucleotides matching TRBD2. Germline V lookup: CDR1 SGDLS, CDR2 YYNGEE. Losses at the gene ends were 0 bases for V and 6 bases for J; bases not matched to a gene: 2. This CDR3 has 14 amino acids.